Each of the 12 T cell receptor beta chains below was sequenced from the same sample in a study of T cell changes during pregnancy in multiple sclerosis. Using immunoSEQ multiplex PCR, the repertoire was profiled, and TCRdb retains in-frame clones only, with some absent. The sample lists under 50,000 clones, more than 85% occurring once. The sequenced sample was CD8+ T cells from peripheral blood mononuclear cells, obtained in the third trimester of pregnancy. The source is a female donor with multiple sclerosis, enrolled in a pregnancy study.

The V and J genes are TRBV4-1 and TRBJ2-2, with 12 positions matching TRBD2. This CDR3 comprises 20 residues. The germline V gene has CDR1 MGHRA and CDR2 YSYEKL. The trim removed 3 bases at V and 6 bases at J, leaving 17 bases unmatched. The chain's CDR3 is CASSQNARASGREIPGELFF. CDR3 DNA: TGCGCCAGCAGCCAGAACGCCCGCGCTAGCGGGAGGGAAATCCCCGGGGAGCTGTTTTTT.

The CDR3 nucleotides are TGCGCCAGCAGCCAACTCCCCAGCGGAACCTACGAGCAGTACTTC. It yields the protein CASSQLPSGTYEQYF. V gene TRBV4-1 combines with J gene TRBJ2-7; the D gene is possibly TRBD2 (5 bases). The CDR3 spans 15 residues. V shed 2 bases and J shed 2 bases, with 13 bases lying between them. Germline V CDR1 and CDR2: MGHRA, YSYEKL.

V gene TRBV7-2 combines with J gene TRBJ2-5; D possibly corresponds to TRBD1 (5 bases). The CDR3 loop spans 16 amino acids. V gave up 3 bases and J gave up 2 bases, with 16 bases separating them. Germline V CDR1 and CDR2: SGHTA, FQGNSA. For the CDR3, the DNA is TGTGCCAGCAGCTTGAATGGGGCCGAATCGCAAGAGACCCAGTACTTC. Translation gives CASSLNGAESQETQYF.

This clone was observed a few times. In the same sample, other DNA sequences code for this CDR3. The V and J genes are TRBV19 and TRBJ2-7; the D gene is possibly TRBD2 (5 bases). V gave up 5 bases and J gave up 1 base, with 6 bases separating them. This CDR3 contains 12 residues. Germline V gene lookup returns CDR1 LNHDA and CDR2 SQIVND (reference sequence). The CDR3 reads CASSEGSYEQYF. CDR3 bases: TGTGCCAGTAGTGAGGGTTCCTACGAGCAGTACTTC.

As to this clone: One end of the junction is discordant with germline, which a read error may explain. Other DNA sequences in this specimen translate into the identical CDR3. The chain joins TRBV28 to TRBJ1-5; D possibly corresponds to TRBD1 (5 bases). Per germline, CDR1 MDHEN and CDR2 SYDVKM. CDR3 length: 16 residues. CDR3 DNA sequence: TGCGCCAGCAGTCTTATCCCAGGGATTGTGGGTCAGCCCCAGCATTTT. Translation: CASSLIPGIVGQPQHF.

This chain joins TRBV27 and TRBJ2-1, with 7 bases fitting TRBD2. Germline V gives CDR1 MNHEY, CDR2 SMNVEV (reference sequence). With 5 bases clipped from V and 2 bases from J, the junction kept 12 bases outside the gene matches. The CDR3 is made up of 17 amino acids. The CDR3: CASSRTSAVGPYNEQFF. As DNA, the CDR3 is TGTGCCAGCAGTCGGACTAGTGCGGTGGGCCCCTACAATGAGCAGTTCTTC.

The gene calls are TRBV6-5 and TRBJ2-2; TRBD1 aligns across 9 bases. Trimming removed 3 bases from V and 6 bases from J; junction bases left unmatched: 5. This CDR3 contains 15 residues. Germline values: CDR1 MNHEY, CDR2 SVGAGI. The CDR3 here is CASSYQQGAPGELFF. DNA for the CDR3: TGTGCCAGCAGTTATCAACAGGGGGCGCCCGGGGAGCTGTTTTTT.

The chain uses TRBV9 and TRBJ2-7; the D is unclear. Between the trimmed V and J ends, which lost 0 bases and 0 bases, there was a span of 4 bases. CDR1 and CDR2 from the germline V gene are SGDLS and YYNGEE. The CDR3 has 13 amino acids. The DNA for the CDR3 is TGTGCCAGCAGCGTAGGGAGCTCCTACGAGCAGTACTTC. Translated, it gives CASSVGSSYEQYF.

This sequence joins TRBV7-3 and TRBJ1-1; the match to TRBD1 covers 7 bases. This CDR3 has 14 amino acids. Trimming at V came to 5 bases and at J to 1 base, leaving 4 bases not matched to a gene. The germline V gene has CDR1 SGHTA and CDR2 FQGTGA. CDR3 loop: CASSPTGANTEAFF. The CDR3 coding sequence is TGTGCCAGCAGCCCCACAGGGGCGAACACTGAAGCTTTCTTT.

The CDR3 region has the DNA TGTGCCAGCAGCCTCCGACAGGGGTTTTACGAGCAGTACTTC. Protein: CASSLRQGFYEQYF. The gene calls are TRBV7-9 and TRBJ2-7, with 8 bases matching TRBD1. The CDR3 loop spans 14 amino acids. Germline-derived CDR1 and CDR2 are SEHNR and FQNEAQ (reference sequence). V gave up 5 bases and J gave up 4 bases; unmatched junction bases: 7.

V gene TRBV9 combines with J gene TRBJ2-3; 12 positions agree with TRBD2. The J segment lost 2 bases and the V segment lost 3 bases, leaving 4 bases of the junction unmatched. Germline values: CDR1 SGDLS, CDR2 YYNGEE. The CDR3 runs to 16 residues. CDR3 loop: CASSAWTSGTTDTQYF. As DNA, the CDR3 is TGTGCCAGCAGCGCCTGGACTAGCGGGACCACAGATACGCAGTATTTT.

The chain uses TRBV2 and TRBJ1-1; weak D call: TRBD1 (5 bases). Deletions cut 3 bases from V and 3 bases from J, with 14 bases between. The CDR3 spans 15 residues. Germline CDR1 SNHLY, CDR2 FYNNEI. CDR3 amino acids: CASSDSRGRDTEAFF. CDR3 DNA: TGTGCCAGCAGTGACTCTCGGGGGAGGGACACTGAAGCTTTCTTT.